The clone carrying this TCR beta chain was seen only a few times. Its antigen is unknown. The data originate from a study of identical twins. Broader study findings: There was more out-of-frame TCR alpha sharing in monozygotic twins than models estimated. Its conclusions, products of cross-sectional statistical analysis, did not come from following the same donors.

TCRdb reprocessed the 5' RACE reads with MiXCR, giving one entry per CDR3 protein. The sample contains fewer than 550,000 distinct CDR3 sequences, roughly 15% of which appear only once. The CDR3 runs to 14 residues. Germline V gene lookup returns CDR1 SEHNR and CDR2 FQNEAQ (reference sequence). V lost 11 bases and J 1 base, leaving 17 bases between the germline ends. The data were also submitted as part of a second study, on yellow fever vaccine responses in identical twins.

Sequenced material: CD4+ T cells sorted from blood. The rearrangement links TRBV7-9 to TRBJ1-1; a weak D match, TRBD1 (5 bases). This clonotype was sampled from a woman under 30 in good health. As DNA, the CDR3 is TGTGCCGTCCAACCGGGACGGACGAACACTGAAGCTTTCTTT. It codes for CAVQPGRTNTEAFF.